Each of the 32 T cell receptor beta chains below was sequenced from the same sample in a study of control samples from healthy donors and cancer patients. Here immunoSEQ multiplex PCR was the method, and the copy in TCRdb shows in-frame clones only, minus some. The sample records tens of thousands of clones, around 80% being singletons. Source material: blood. The receptor set was obtained from a man aged 70-80 years in good health.

The gene calls are TRBV7-2 and TRBJ2-2; D unresolved. Germline V gene lookup returns CDR1 SGHTA and CDR2 FQGNSA. The V end was cut by 5 bases, the J end by 3 bases, with 13 bases between. The CDR3 sequence is 15 residues long. This CDR3 is CASSPRAVDTGELFF. In nucleotides, the CDR3 is TGTGCCAGCAGCCCCAGAGCCGTGGACACCGGGGAGCTGTTTTTT.

In its sample, this clone was seen a few times. For the CDR3, the DNA is TGTGCCAGCAGTTTACCCTCCCGAATACTAGCGTACGAGCAGTACTTC. Translated: CASSLPSRILAYEQYF. V usage is TRBV28 and J usage is TRBJ2-7, with TRBD2 matching over 7 bases. Germline CDR1 and CDR2: MDHEN and SYDVKM. Germline trimming cut 2 bases from V and 4 bases from J; bases unmatched to any gene: 11. The CDR3 is 16 amino acids.

The genes are TRBV7-9 and TRBJ2-1; D may match TRBD1 or TRBD2 (7 bases each). The CDR3 runs 15 residues. Per germline, CDR1 SEHNR and CDR2 FQNEAQ (reference sequence). Trimming took 5 bases from V and 3 from J, leaving 14 bases between them. DNA of the CDR3: TGTGCCAGCAGCCCCAGGGGGGGGGACTACAATGAGCAGTTCTTC. Protein: CASSPRGGDYNEQFF.

CDR3: CASSPQESMNTEAFF. The CDR3 DNA reads as TGTGCCAGCTCACCACAGGAGAGCATGAACACTGAAGCTTTCTTT. V usage is TRBV18 and J usage is TRBJ1-1; D uncertain. Deletions cut 1 base from V and 0 bases from J, with 9 bases between. The CDR3 totals 15 residues. Germline V lookup: CDR1 KGHSH, CDR2 LQKENI.

The chain is built from TRBV7-9 and TRBJ1-2; the match to TRBD1 covers 7 bases. The CDR3 is 14 amino acids. CDR1 is SEHNR and CDR2 is FQNEAQ in the germline V gene (reference sequence). V was clipped by 5 bases and J by 2 bases; unmatched bases: 5. CDR3 sequence reads: CASSPEGGNYGYTF. CDR3 coding DNA: TGTGCCAGCAGCCCGGAAGGGGGCAACTATGGCTACACCTTC.

This sequence joins TRBV28 and TRBJ1-4; no clear D. This CDR3 is built from 12 residues. The V gene's germline CDR1 is MDHEN and CDR2 SYDVKM. V was pared by 10 bases and J by 7 bases, with 13 bases between. The CDR3 coding sequence is TGTGCCACCAGCACCCCAGGTGAAAAACTGTTTTTT. It yields the protein CATSTPGEKLFF.

The chain recombines TRBV2 with TRBJ2-1, with D possibly being TRBD1 (5 bases). There are 15 residues in the CDR3. Deletions cut 2 bases from V and 0 bases from J, with 8 bases between. Germline-derived CDR1 and CDR2 are SNHLY and FYNNEI. This CDR3 reads CASSETGNSYNEQFF. The CDR3 nucleotides are TGTGCCAGCAGTGAAACAGGCAACTCCTACAATGAGCAGTTCTTC.

This sequence joins TRBV6-1 and TRBJ2-7; 9 bases match TRBD2. Germline loops: CDR1 MNHNS, CDR2 SASEGT. J lost 0 bases, V lost 2 bases, and 14 bases had no gene match. CDR3 length equals 19 residues. CDR3 loop: CASSERGGPSGASSYEQYF. The CDR3 region has the DNA TGTGCCAGCAGTGAACGGGGAGGTCCTAGCGGGGCTAGCTCCTACGAGCAGTACTTC.

The V gene is TRBV9, the J gene TRBJ2-6; 11 nucleotides match TRBD2. With V trimmed by 3 bases and J by 2 bases, 7 bases remained unmatched. The CDR3 consists of 18 residues. Germline CDR1 is SGDLS and CDR2 is YYNGEE. The CDR3 sequence: CASSGTSGSSPGANVLTF. The CDR3 DNA sequence: TGTGCCAGCAGCGGAACTAGCGGGAGTTCCCCTGGGGCCAACGTCCTGACTTTC.

Only a few counts were recorded for this clone. The gene calls are TRBV2 and TRBJ2-1; 11 bases match TRBD2. Germline V gene lookup returns CDR1 SNHLY and CDR2 FYNNEI. This CDR3 has 15 amino acids. J gave up 9 bases and V 6 bases, and 10 bases lay outside the gene matches. The CDR3 DNA reads TGTGCCAGCAGATCCAGATTTACTAGCGGGGGTGAGCAGTTCTTC. It is translated as CASRSRFTSGGEQFF.

This chain connects TRBV24-1 to TRBJ1-5; no reliable D call. Per the germline V gene, CDR1 is KGHDR and CDR2 is SFDVKD. The V and J ends lost 3 bases and 1 base respectively, with 6 bases between them. This CDR3 has 14 amino acids. The CDR3 loop is CATSDPASNQPQHF. The CDR3 DNA follows: TGTGCCACCAGTGATCCAGCCAGCAATCAGCCCCAGCATTTT.

V gene TRBV6-2 or TRBV6-3 combines with J gene TRBJ1-1; no firm D call. The V and J ends lost 6 bases and 14 bases respectively, with 19 bases between them. This CDR3 spans 12 amino acids. The V gene's germline CDR1 is MNHEY and CDR2 SVGEGT. CDR3 sequence reads: CASSVMFPYLFF. DNA of the CDR3: TGTGCCAGCAGCGTAATGTTTCCCTATCTCTTCTTT.

V usage is TRBV2 and J usage is TRBJ2-3; 9 bases agree with TRBD1. CDR1 and CDR2 (germline): SNHLY, FYNNEI. The CDR3 length is 13 residues. Trimming removed 8 bases from V and 3 bases from J; junction bases left unmatched: 3. CDR3 nucleotide sequence: TGTGCCAGCCACAGGGGGCTAACAGATACGCAGTATTTT. It yields the protein CASHRGLTDTQYF.

The V gene is TRBV3-1 (or the pseudogene TRBV3-2), the J gene TRBJ1-6, with 8 bases lining up with TRBD1. The germline gives CDR1 LGHDT, CDR2 YNNKEL (reference sequence). The CDR3 loop spans 16 amino acids. Unmatched junction bases numbered 13, after V lost 5 bases and J lost 10 bases. CDR3 sequence (DNA): TGTGCCAGCAGCAACTCCCGGGACAGGTGGTTGTCACCCCTCCACTTT. Translation: CASSNSRDRWLSPLHF.

V usage is TRBV5-1 and J usage is TRBJ1-6, with D perhaps matching TRBD1 (5 bases). The germline CDR1 and CDR2 sequences are SGHRS and YFSETQ. This CDR3 is built from 16 residues. V was pared by 2 bases and J by 8 bases, with 17 bases between. CDR3 amino acids: CASSFGPTAGDSPLHF. The CDR3 nucleotides are TGCGCCAGCAGCTTCGGACCTACCGCGGGGGATTCACCCCTCCACTTT.

This clone was detected only once. This chain joins TRBV11-2 and TRBJ2-5; TRBD2 might be the D (6 bases). Trimming cost V 4 bases and J 3 bases, with 9 bases left between them. CDR1 and CDR2 from the germline V gene are SGHAT and FQNNGV. This CDR3 has 13 residues. The CDR3 is CASSSGGKETQYF. For the CDR3, the DNA is TGTGCCAGCAGCTCTGGGGGGAAAGAGACCCAGTACTTC.

The chain employs TRBV29-1 and TRBJ2-2; 10 nucleotides agree with TRBD2. V gave up 5 bases and J gave up 8 bases; unmatched junction bases: 8. The CDR3 extends over 14 amino acids. CDR1 is SQVTM, CDR2 ANQGSEA, per germline. CDR3 in amino acids: CSVRLAGASGELFF. The CDR3 bases are TGCAGCGTTCGGCTAGCGGGGGCCTCAGGGGAGCTGTTTTTT.

The chain couples TRBV24-1 to TRBJ2-7; D is unclear. V lost 6 bases and J lost 4, with 6 bases in between. Germline V gene sequence: CDR1 KGHDR, CDR2 SFDVKD. The CDR3 has 11 residues. CDR3 in amino acids: CATSNGYEQYF. Here the CDR3 DNA reads TGTGCCACCAGTAATGGTTACGAGCAGTACTTC.

The J gene is TRBJ2-7, the V gene TRBV28; perhaps TRBD1 as D (6 bases). V lost 2 bases and J lost 1, with 9 bases in between. The CDR3 runs to 14 residues. Germline CDR1 reads MDHEN; CDR2 reads SYDVKM. CDR3 nucleotide sequence: TGTGCCAGCAGTTTACCAGGGGATTCCTACGAGCAGTACTTC. Translating gives CASSLPGDSYEQYF. Full variable domain (missing parts from reference TRBV28 and TRBJ2-7): DVKVTQSSRYLVKRTGEKVFLECVQDMDHENMFWYRQDPGLGLRLIYFSYDVKMKEKGDIPEGYSVSREKKERFSLILESASTNQTSMYLCASSLPGDSYEQYFGPGTRLTVT.

This clone turned up a few times. The chain employs TRBV6-2 or TRBV6-3 and TRBJ2-1; D not resolved. Germline-derived CDR1 and CDR2 are MNHEY and SVGEGT. With 4 bases removed from V and 9 bases from J, the gap between germline ends came to 19 bases. The CDR3 runs 15 residues. The CDR3 loop is CASSLIGGPVGEQFF. The CDR3 DNA reads as TGTGCCAGCAGTTTAATCGGCGGACCGGTGGGTGAGCAGTTCTTC.

This chain uses TRBV2 with TRBJ2-7; TRBD1 is a possible D gene (6 bases). V dropped 7 bases and J dropped 5 bases, with 18 bases sitting between them. This CDR3 is 14 amino acids long. Looked up from germline, CDR1 is SNHLY and CDR2 is FYNNEI. Here the CDR3 reads CASKSLQGSHEQYF. CDR3 bases: TGTGCCAGCAAATCTTTACAGGGTAGCCACGAGCAGTACTTC.

This chain uses TRBV12-3 or TRBV12-4 with TRBJ1-4; D ambiguous. This CDR3 has 12 residues. V was clipped by 4 bases and J by 5 bases, with 5 bases between them. The CDR3 nucleotides read TGTGCCAGCAGTTCTGGGAATGAAAAACTGTTTTTT. Amino acids: CASSSGNEKLFF.

This chain links TRBV10-3 with TRBJ2-7; 8 nucleotides match TRBD2. Germline V gene lookup returns CDR1 ENHRY and CDR2 SYGVKD. The CDR3 consists of 14 residues. Trimming took 0 bases from V and 4 from J; bases not matched to a gene: 2. The CDR3 loop reads CAISESTGGYEQYF. CDR3 sequence (DNA): TGTGCCATCAGTGAGTCGACGGGAGGGTACGAGCAGTACTTC.

The V call is TRBV5-6, the J call TRBJ1-2; D not certain. This CDR3 spans 12 amino acids. V lost 0 bases and J lost 4, with 4 bases in between. Germline V gene lookup returns CDR1 SGHDT and CDR2 YYEEEE. CDR3 amino acids: CASSLVTYGYTF. CDR3 bases: TGTGCCAGCAGCTTGGTTACCTATGGCTACACCTTC.

This clone was recorded once. The chain uses TRBV27 and TRBJ2-3; D is possibly TRBD2 (5 bases). The CDR3 contains 18 residues. Trimming removed 7 bases from V and 1 base from J, with 24 bases in between. The germline V gene encodes CDR1 MNHEY and CDR2 SMNVEV (reference sequence). The CDR3 bases are TGTGCCAGCACCCCAGCTAACGGGATAAGTGGGGGCACAGATACGCAGTATTTT. This codes for CASTPANGISGGTDTQYF.

The chain recombines TRBV7-2 with TRBJ2-7, with D possibly matching TRBD1 (5 bases). The CDR3 sequence is 14 residues long. The germline gives CDR1 SGHTA, CDR2 FQGNSA. Trimming took off 7 bases at V and 4 bases at J, with 17 bases between the two ends. CDR3 region: CASTPSGMGYEQYF. In DNA, the CDR3 is TGTGCCAGCACTCCTTCAGGGATGGGATACGAGCAGTACTTC.

This clone has a single count. The chain combines TRBV24-1 with TRBJ1-1, with unresolved D. The CDR3 consists of 13 residues. Per germline, CDR1 KGHDR and CDR2 SFDVKD. V lost 7 bases to trimming and J lost 8 bases, with 16 bases between them. CDR3 DNA: TGTGCCACCAGCCCTTATGACGGCCGGGAAGCTTTCTTT. Translating gives CATSPYDGREAFF.

The J gene is TRBJ2-3, the V gene TRBV5-6; the D gene is possibly TRBD1 (5 bases). Per germline, CDR1 SGHDT and CDR2 YYEEEE. The V and J ends lost 1 base and 2 bases respectively, with 11 bases between them. This CDR3 region has 15 residues. The CDR3 loop reads CASSLLRQTTDTQYF. The CDR3 nucleotides are TGTGCCAGCAGCTTGTTGAGACAGACCACAGATACGCAGTATTTT.

This chain joins TRBV7-2 and TRBJ2-6; D is unclear. Germline CDR1 reads SGHTA; CDR2 reads FQGNSA. With 1 base removed from V and 6 bases from J, the gap between germline ends came to 7 bases. CDR3 length equals 14 residues. CDR3 in DNA: TGTGCCAGCAGCTTAGTCCCGGAGGCCAACGTCCTGACTTTC. It is translated as CASSLVPEANVLTF. The variable domain in full, with the rest retrieved from reference TRBV7-2 and TRBJ2-6, is GAGVSQSPSNKVTEKGKDVELRCDPISGHTALYWYRQSLGQGLEFLIYFQGNSAPDKSGLPSDRFSAERTGGSVSTLTIQRTQQEDSAVYLCASSLVPEANVLTFGAGSRLTVL.

The chain uses TRBV25-1 and TRBJ2-2; D unresolved. Germline CDR1 reads MGHDK; CDR2 reads SYGVNS. The CDR3 runs to 16 residues. Trimming shortened V by 6 bases and J by 3 bases, and 17 bases separated the two germline ends. The CDR3 loop is CASRRIGSSDTGELFF. The DNA of the CDR3 is TGTGCCAGCAGACGCATAGGGTCGTCAGACACCGGGGAGCTGTTTTTT. Full variable domain (remainder filled in from reference TRBV25-1 and TRBJ2-2): EADIYQTPRYLVIGTGKKITLECSQTMGHDKMYWYQQDPGMELHLIHYSYGVNSTEKGDLSSESTVSRIRTEHFPLTLESARPSHTSQYLCASRRIGSSDTGELFFGEGSRLTVL.

This chain joins TRBV28 and TRBJ1-3; a possible D gene is TRBD1 (6 bases). CDR1 and CDR2 from the germline V gene are MDHEN and SYDVKM. Trimming shortened V by 2 bases and J by 2 bases, and 16 bases separated the two germline ends. The CDR3 covers 17 residues. The CDR3 loop reads CASSLPIMTGTGNTIYF. The CDR3 region has the DNA TGTGCCAGCAGTTTACCTATCATGACAGGAACTGGAAACACCATATATTTT.

The chain uses TRBV5-1 and TRBJ1-2; no firm D call. The CDR3 spans 15 residues. Germline CDR1 is SGHRS and CDR2 is YFSETQ. Trimming removed 1 base from V and 1 base from J, with 11 bases in between. CDR3 protein: CASSLSPGDNYGYTF. CDR3 DNA sequence: TGCGCCAGCAGCTTGAGTCCCGGGGATAACTATGGCTACACCTTC.